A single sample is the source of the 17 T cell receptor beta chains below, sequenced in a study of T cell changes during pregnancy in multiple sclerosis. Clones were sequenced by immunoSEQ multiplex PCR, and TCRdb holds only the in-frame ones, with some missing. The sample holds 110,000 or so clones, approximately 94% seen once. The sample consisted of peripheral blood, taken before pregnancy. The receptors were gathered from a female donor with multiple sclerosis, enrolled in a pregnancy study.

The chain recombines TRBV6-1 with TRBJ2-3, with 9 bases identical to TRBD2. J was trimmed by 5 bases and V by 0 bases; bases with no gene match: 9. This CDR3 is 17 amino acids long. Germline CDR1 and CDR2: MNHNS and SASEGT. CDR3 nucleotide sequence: TGTGCCAGCAGTGAAGCGCTTCTAGCGGGGATGGGAGATACGCAGTATTTT. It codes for CASSEALLAGMGDTQYF.

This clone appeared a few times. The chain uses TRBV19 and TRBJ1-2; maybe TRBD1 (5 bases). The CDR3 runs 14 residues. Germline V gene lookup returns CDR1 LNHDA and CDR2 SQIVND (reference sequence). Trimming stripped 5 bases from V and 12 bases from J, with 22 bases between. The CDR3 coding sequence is TGTGCCAGTAGTGCACTACCGGGCCCCGCGGGGGACACCTTC. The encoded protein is CASSALPGPAGDTF.

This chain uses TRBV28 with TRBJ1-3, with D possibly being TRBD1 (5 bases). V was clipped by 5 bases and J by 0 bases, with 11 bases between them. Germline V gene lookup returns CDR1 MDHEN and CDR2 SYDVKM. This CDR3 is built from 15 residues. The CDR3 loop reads CASSETGFSGNTIYF. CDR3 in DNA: TGTGCCAGCAGTGAAACAGGATTCTCTGGAAACACCATATATTTT.

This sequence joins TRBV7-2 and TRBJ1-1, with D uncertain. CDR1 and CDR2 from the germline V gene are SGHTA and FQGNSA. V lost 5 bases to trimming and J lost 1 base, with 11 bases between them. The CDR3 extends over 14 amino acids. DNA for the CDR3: TGTGCCAGCAGCCCCCTATCAGGGAACACTGAAGCTTTCTTT. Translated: CASSPLSGNTEAFF.

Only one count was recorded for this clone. The CDR3 nucleotides are TGTGCCAGCAGTCCTCGGACAGCGGGGGACTATGGCTACACCTTC. The encoded protein is CASSPRTAGDYGYTF. The chain is built from TRBV6-5 and TRBJ1-2; TRBD1 might be the D (6 bases). V was clipped by 5 bases and J by 3 bases, with 16 bases between them. The length of the CDR3 is 15 residues. CDR1 MNHEY and CDR2 SVGAGI come from the germline V gene.

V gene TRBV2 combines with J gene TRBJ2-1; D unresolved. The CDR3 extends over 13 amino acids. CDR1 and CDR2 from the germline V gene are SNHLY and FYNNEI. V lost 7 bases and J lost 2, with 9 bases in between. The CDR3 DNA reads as TGTGCCAGCACCACGGGTACCTACAATGAGCAGTTCTTC. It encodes CASTTGTYNEQFF.

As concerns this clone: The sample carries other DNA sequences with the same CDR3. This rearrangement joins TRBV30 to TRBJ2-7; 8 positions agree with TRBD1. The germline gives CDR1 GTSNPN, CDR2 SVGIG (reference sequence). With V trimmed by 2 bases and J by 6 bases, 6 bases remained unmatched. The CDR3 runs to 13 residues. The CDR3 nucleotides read TGTGCCTGGAGTAGGCAGGGGGCGGGCGAGCAGTACTTC. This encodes CAWSRQGAGEQYF. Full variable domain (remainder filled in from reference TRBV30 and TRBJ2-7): SQTIHQWPATLVQPVGSPLSLECTVEGTSNPNLYWYRQAAGRGLQLLFYSVGIGQISSEVPQNLSASRPQDRQFILSSKKLLLSDSGFYLCAWSRQGAGEQYFGPGTRLTVT.

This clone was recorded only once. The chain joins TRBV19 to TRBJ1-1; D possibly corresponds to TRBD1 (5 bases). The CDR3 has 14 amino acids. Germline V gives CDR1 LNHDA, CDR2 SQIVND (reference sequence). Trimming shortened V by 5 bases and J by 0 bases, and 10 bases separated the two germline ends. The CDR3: CASSLGGVNTEAFF. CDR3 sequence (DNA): TGTGCCAGTAGTCTCGGAGGGGTGAACACTGAAGCTTTCTTT.

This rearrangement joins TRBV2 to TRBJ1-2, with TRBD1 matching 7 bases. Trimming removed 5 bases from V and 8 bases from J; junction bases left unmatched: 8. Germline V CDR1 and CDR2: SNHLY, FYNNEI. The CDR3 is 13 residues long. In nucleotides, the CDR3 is TGTGCCAGCAGTCAGGGGGTAGGGGGCGGCTACACCTTC. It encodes CASSQGVGGGYTF.

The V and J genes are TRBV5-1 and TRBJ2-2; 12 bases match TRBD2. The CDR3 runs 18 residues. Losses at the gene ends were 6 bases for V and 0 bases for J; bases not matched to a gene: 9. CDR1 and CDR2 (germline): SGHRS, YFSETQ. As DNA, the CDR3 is TGCGCCAGCATGCCGGCTAGCGGGGGGGCCGCGAACACCGGGGAGCTGTTTTTT. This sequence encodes CASMPASGGAANTGELFF.

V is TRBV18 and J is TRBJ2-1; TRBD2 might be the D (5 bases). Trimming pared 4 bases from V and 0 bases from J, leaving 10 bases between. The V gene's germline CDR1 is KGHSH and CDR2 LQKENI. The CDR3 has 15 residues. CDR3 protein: CASSLTRDSYNEQFF. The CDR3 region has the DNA TGTGCCAGCTCACTCACACGGGACTCCTACAATGAGCAGTTCTTC.

The DNA for the CDR3 is TGTGCCAGCAGTGAGACAGGGGGCGAAGGCGCAGATACGCAGTATTTT. Translation: CASSETGGEGADTQYF. The chain recombines TRBV6-1 with TRBJ2-3; TRBD1 matches at 10 bases. Losses at the gene ends were 3 bases for V and 4 bases for J; bases not matched to a gene: 7. CDR1 and CDR2 (germline): MNHNS, SASEGT. The CDR3 length is 16 residues.

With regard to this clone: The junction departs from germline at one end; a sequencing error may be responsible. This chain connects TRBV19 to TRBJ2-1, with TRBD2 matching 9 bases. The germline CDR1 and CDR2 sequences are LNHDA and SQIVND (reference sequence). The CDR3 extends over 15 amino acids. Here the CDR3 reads CASSNLASGINGQFF. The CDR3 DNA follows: TGTGCCAGTAGTAATTTGGCTAGCGGGATCAATGGGCAGTTCTTC.

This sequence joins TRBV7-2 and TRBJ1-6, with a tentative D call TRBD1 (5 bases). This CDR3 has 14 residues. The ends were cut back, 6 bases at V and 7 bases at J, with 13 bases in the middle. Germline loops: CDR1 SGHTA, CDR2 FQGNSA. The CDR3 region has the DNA TGTGCCAGCAGGCCGGGACTGGAAAATTCACCCCTCCACTTT. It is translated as CASRPGLENSPLHF. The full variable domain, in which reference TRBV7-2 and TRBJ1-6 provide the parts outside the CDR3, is GAGVSQSPSNKVTEKGKDVELRCDPISGHTALYWYRQSLGQGLEFLIYFQGNSAPDKSGLPSDRFSAERTGGSVSTLTIQRTQQEDSAVYLCASRPGLENSPLHFGNGTRLTVT.

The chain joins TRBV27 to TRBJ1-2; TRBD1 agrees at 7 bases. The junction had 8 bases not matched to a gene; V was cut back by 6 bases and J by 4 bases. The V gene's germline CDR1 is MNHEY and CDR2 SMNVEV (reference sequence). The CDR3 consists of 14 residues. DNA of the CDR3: TGTGCCAGCAGAATCCGGGACAGCACCTATGGCTACACCTTC. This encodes CASRIRDSTYGYTF.

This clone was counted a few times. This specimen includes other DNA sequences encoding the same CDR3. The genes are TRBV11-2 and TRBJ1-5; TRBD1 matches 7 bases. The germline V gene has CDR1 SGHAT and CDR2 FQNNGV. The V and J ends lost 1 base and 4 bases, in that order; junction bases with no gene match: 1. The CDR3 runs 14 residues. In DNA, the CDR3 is TGTGCCAGCAGCTTAGGACAGGGTAATCAGCCCCAGCATTTT. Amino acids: CASSLGQGNQPQHF.

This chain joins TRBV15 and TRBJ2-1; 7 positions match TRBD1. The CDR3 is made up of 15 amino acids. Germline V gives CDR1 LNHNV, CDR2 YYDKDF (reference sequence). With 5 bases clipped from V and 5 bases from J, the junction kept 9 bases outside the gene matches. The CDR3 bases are TGTGCCACCAGCCGTAGGGGGCCCCCGAACAATGAGCAGTTCTTC. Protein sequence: CATSRRGPPNNEQFF. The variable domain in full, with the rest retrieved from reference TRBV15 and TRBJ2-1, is DAMVIQNPRYQVTQFGKPVTLSCSQTLNHNVMYWYQQKSSQAPKLLFHYYDKDFNNEADTPDNFQSRRPNTSFCFLDIRSPGLGDTAMYLCATSRRGPPNNEQFFGPGTRLTVL.